What follows are 6 T cell receptor beta chains derived from one specimen sequenced in a study of shared clonotypes between healthy human individuals. Clones were sequenced by immunoSEQ multiplex PCR, and TCRdb holds only the in-frame ones, with some missing. The data show about 710,000 clones, with about 80% seen just once and under 2% held by the top ten. Sequences were obtained from memory CD4+ T cells sorted from blood. Subset denoted: CD45RA-negative fraction. The receptors originated from a woman younger than 45 in good health.

Many counts were recorded for this clone. The gene calls are TRBV27 and TRBJ1-1; the D is unclear. This CDR3 has 13 amino acids. Between the trimmed V and J ends, which lost 5 bases and 1 base, there was a span of 8 bases. CDR1 and CDR2 (germline): MNHEY, SMNVEV (reference sequence). The CDR3 loop is CASSIHQNTEAFF. CDR3 nucleotides: TGTGCCAGCAGTATTCACCAGAACACTGAAGCTTTCTTT.

V is TRBV27 and J is TRBJ2-2; 10 bases match TRBD2. The germline gives CDR1 MNHEY, CDR2 SMNVEV (reference sequence). V lost 2 bases and J lost 6; bases outside the gene matches: 6. The CDR3 length is 16 residues. The CDR3 nucleotides are TGTGCCAGCAGTTTACTCTCTAGCGGGAGCCCCGGGGAGCTGTTTTTT. This sequence encodes CASSLLSSGSPGELFF.

The chain recombines TRBV10-1 with TRBJ2-5, with 12 positions matching TRBD2. Germline loops: CDR1 WNHNN, CDR2 SYGVQD (reference sequence). The V and J ends lost 0 bases and 4 bases, in that order; junction bases with no gene match: 3. The length of the CDR3 is 16 residues. The CDR3, as DNA: TGCGCCAGCAGTGAGTCGAGACTAGCGGGAGTAGAGACCCAGTACTTC. Translating it yields CASSESRLAGVETQYF.

V usage is TRBV5-4 and J usage is TRBJ1-4; no clear D. V lost 2 bases and J 5 bases, leaving 16 bases between the germline ends. Germline loops: CDR1 SGHNT, CDR2 YYREEE (reference sequence). The CDR3 contains 16 residues. DNA of the CDR3: TGTGCCAGCAGCTTCGGAGGGCAACTCGGGAATGAAAAACTGTTTTTT. Its protein product is CASSFGGQLGNEKLFF. Variable domain in full (rest from reference TRBV5-4 and TRBJ1-4): ETGVTQSPTHLIKTRGQQVTLRCSSQSGHNTVSWYQQALGQGPQFIFQYYREEENGRGNFPPRFSGLQFPNYSSELNVNALELDDSALYLCASSFGGQLGNEKLFFGSGTQLSVL.

The chain has TRBV7-9 and TRBJ2-3, with unresolved D. CDR1 is SEHNR, CDR2 FQNEAQ, per germline (reference sequence). The V end was cut by 5 bases, the J end by 2 bases, with 11 bases between. The CDR3 runs 14 residues. For the CDR3, the DNA is TGTGCCAGCAGCCCGGACCGCTTCACAGATACGCAGTATTTT. It encodes CASSPDRFTDTQYF.

V usage is TRBV30 and J usage is TRBJ1-1, with TRBD1 identical over 7 bases. Germline V gene sequence: CDR1 GTSNPN, CDR2 SVGIG (reference sequence). The V and J ends lost 7 bases and 0 bases, in that order; junction bases with no gene match: 5. The CDR3 extends over 13 amino acids. The CDR3 sequence is CASRQGLNTEAFF. The CDR3 region has the DNA TGTGCCTCTCGACAGGGCTTGAACACTGAAGCTTTCTTT. Variable domain in full (rest from reference TRBV30 and TRBJ1-1): SQTIHQWPATLVQPVGSPLSLECTVEGTSNPNLYWYRQAAGRGLQLLFYSVGIGQISSEVPQNLSASRPQDRQFILSSKKLLLSDSGFYLCASRQGLNTEAFFGQGTRLTVV.